This T cell receptor beta chain appears in the sequencing data of a study of metastatic and nonmetastatic thyroid tumors. Study-level background: From malignant and benign thyroid patients, repertoires in blood and in tumor or nodule tissue were compared. Study-wide results and limits: Patients with malignant thyroid tumors reportedly had significantly higher TCR beta diversity than those with benign nodules, in blood and tumor.

There were no patients who had received any treatment before thyroid surgery. The CDR3 runs to 14 residues. Germline CDR1 is MDHEN and CDR2 is SYDVKM. In the original processing: Built for papillary thyroid cancer, a distant-metastasis classifier drew on CDR3 differences across clinicopathological groups. TCRdb re-called the PCR reads via MiXCR. TCRdb's processing, not the authors' own work, is the source of the V and J calls. This table has 34,000 or so clones, about a sixth appearing once. Concerning this clone: The antigen is undetermined.

The sequencing input was blood. The chain combines TRBV28 with TRBJ1-3; 7 bases are shared with TRBD1. The sequence was collected from a female donor with papillary thyroid cancer or a benign thyroid nodule (not recorded which). Some clones in this sample may be carry-over from other donors' samples. The CDR3 DNA is TGTGCAACTATCGTCCGGGACAGCGGAAACACCATATATTTT. It is translated as CATIVRDSGNTIYF.